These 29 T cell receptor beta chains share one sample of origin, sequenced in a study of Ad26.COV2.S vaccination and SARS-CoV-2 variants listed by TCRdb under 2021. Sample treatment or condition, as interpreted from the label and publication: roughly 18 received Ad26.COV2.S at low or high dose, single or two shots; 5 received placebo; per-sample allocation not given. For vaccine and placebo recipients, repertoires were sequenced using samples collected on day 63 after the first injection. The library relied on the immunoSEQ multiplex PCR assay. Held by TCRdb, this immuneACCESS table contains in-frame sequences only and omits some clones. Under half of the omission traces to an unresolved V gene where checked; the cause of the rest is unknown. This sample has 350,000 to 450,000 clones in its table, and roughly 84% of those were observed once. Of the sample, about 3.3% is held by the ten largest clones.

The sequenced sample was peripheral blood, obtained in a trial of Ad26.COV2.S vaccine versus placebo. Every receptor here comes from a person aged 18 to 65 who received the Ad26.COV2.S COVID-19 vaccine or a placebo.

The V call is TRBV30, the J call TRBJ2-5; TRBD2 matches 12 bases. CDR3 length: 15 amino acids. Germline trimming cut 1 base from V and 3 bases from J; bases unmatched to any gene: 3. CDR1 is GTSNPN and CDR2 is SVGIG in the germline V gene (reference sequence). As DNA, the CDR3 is TGTGCCTGGAGTGATGGACTAGCGGGAAAAGAGACCCAGTACTTC. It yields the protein CAWSDGLAGKETQYF. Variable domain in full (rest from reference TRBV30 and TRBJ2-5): SQTIHQWPATLVQPVGSPLSLECTVEGTSNPNLYWYRQAAGRGLQLLFYSVGIGQISSEVPQNLSASRPQDRQFILSSKKLLLSDSGFYLCAWSDGLAGKETQYFGPGTRLLVL.

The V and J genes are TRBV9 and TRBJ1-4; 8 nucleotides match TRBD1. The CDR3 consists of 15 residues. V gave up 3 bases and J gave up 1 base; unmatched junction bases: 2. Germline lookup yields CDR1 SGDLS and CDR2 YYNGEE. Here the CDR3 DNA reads TGTGCCAGCAGCGCGGACAGGGAAACTAATGAAAAACTGTTTTTT. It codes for CASSADRETNEKLFF.

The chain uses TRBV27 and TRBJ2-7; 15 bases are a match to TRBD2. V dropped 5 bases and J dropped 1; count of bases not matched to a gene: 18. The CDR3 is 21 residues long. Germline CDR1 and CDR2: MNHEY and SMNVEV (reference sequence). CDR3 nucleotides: TGTGCCAGCAGTGCGGGACGGAAAGGACTAGCGGGAGGGCGTTATTCCTACGAGCAGTACTTC. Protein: CASSAGRKGLAGGRYSYEQYF.

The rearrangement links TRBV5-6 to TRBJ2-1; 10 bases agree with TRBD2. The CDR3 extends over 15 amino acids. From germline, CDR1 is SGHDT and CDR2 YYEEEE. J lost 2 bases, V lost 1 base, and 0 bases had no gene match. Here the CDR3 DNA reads TGTGCCAGCAGCTTGACTAGCGGGACCTACAATGAGCAGTTCTTC. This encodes CASSLTSGTYNEQFF.

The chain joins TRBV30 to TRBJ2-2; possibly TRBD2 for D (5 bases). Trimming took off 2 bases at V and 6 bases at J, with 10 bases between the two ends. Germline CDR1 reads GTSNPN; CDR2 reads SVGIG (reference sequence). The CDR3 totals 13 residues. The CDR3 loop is CAWSFRGSGELFF. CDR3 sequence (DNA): TGTGCCTGGAGTTTTCGGGGTTCCGGGGAGCTGTTTTTT.

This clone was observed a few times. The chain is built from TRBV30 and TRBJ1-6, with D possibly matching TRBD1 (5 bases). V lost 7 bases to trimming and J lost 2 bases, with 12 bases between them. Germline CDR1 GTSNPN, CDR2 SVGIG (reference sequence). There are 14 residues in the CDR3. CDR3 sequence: CAYQRQTYNSPLHF. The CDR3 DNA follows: TGTGCCTATCAACGACAGACCTATAATTCACCCCTCCACTTT.

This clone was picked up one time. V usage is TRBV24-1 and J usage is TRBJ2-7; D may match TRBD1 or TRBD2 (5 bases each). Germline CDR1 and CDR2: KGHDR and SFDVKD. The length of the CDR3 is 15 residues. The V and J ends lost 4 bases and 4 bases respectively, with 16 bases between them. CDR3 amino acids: CATSETGRPLYEQYF. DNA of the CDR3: TGTGCCACCAGTGAAACGGGACGTCCGTTATACGAGCAGTACTTC.

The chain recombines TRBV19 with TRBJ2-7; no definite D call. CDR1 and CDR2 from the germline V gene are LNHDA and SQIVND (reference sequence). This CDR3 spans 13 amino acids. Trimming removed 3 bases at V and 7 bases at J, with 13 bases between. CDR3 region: CASSIGPRWEQYF. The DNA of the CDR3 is TGTGCCAGTAGTATCGGACCTCGGTGGGAGCAGTACTTC. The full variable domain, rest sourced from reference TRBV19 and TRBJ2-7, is DGGITQSPKYLFRKEGQNVTLSCEQNLNHDAMYWYRQDPGQGLRLIYYSQIVNDFQKGDIAEGYSVSREKKESFPLTVTSAQKNPTAFYLCASSIGPRWEQYFGPGTRLTVT.

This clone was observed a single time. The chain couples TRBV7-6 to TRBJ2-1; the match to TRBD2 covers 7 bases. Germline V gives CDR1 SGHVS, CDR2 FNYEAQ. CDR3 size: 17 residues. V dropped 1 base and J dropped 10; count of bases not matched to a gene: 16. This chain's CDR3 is CASSLVYASGVGREQFF. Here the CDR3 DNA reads TGTGCCAGCAGCTTAGTATATGCTAGCGGCGTAGGCAGGGAGCAGTTCTTC.

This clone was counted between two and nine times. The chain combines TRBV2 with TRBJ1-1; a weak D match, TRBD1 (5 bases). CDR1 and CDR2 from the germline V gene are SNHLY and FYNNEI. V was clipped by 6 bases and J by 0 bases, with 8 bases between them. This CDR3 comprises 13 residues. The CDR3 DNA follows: TGTGCCAGCAGGGGGGGGGTGAACACTGAAGCTTTCTTT. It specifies CASRGGVNTEAFF.

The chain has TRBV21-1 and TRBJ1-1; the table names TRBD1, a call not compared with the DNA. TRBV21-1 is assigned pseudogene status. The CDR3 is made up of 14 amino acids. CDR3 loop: CASSKFDRVNEAFF. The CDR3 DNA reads TGTGCCAGCAGCAAATTTGACAGGGTAAATGAAGCTTTCTTT.

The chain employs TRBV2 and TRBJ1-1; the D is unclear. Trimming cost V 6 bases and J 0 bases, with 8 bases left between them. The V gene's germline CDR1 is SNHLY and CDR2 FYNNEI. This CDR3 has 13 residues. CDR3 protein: CASSQVMNTEAFF. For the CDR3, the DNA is TGTGCCAGCAGCCAGGTGATGAACACTGAAGCTTTCTTT.

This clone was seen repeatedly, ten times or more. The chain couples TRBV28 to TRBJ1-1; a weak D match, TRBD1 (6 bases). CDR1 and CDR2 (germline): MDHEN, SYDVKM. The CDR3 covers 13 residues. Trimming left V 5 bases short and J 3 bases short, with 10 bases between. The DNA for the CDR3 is TGTGCCAGCAGTCGACAGGTACACACTGAAGCTTTCTTT. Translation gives CASSRQVHTEAFF.

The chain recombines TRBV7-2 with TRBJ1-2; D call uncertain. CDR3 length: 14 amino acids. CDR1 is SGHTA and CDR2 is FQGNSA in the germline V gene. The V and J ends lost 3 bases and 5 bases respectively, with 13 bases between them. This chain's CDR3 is CASSLENSGYGYTF. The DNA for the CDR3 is TGTGCCAGCAGCTTGGAAAATTCCGGATATGGCTACACCTTC.

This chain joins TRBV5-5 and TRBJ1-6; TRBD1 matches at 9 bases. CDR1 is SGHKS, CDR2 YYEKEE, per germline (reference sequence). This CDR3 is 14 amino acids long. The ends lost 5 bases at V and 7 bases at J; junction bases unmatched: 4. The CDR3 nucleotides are TGTGCCAGCAGAAATGGACAGGGGAATTCACCCCTCCACTTT. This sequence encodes CASRNGQGNSPLHF.

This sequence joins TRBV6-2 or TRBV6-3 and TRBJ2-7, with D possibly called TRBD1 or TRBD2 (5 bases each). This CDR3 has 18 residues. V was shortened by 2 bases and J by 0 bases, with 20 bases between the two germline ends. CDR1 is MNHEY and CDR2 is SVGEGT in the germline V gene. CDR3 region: CASSYTTGRTVSSYEQYF. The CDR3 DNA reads TGTGCCAGCAGTTACACTACGGGACGGACCGTTAGCTCCTACGAGCAGTACTTC.

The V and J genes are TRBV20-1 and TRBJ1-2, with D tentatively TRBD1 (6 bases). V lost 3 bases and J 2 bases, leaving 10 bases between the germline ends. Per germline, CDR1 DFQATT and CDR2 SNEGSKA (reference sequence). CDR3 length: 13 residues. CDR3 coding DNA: TGCAGTGCTAGTAGGGGGGGAAACTATGGCTACACCTTC. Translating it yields CSASRGGNYGYTF.

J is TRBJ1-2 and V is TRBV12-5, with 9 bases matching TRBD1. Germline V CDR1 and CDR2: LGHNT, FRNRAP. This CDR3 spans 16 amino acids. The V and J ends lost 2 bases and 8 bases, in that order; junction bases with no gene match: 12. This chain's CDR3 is CASGLRIIGQGFGYTF. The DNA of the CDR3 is TGTGCTAGTGGTTTGCGGATAATCGGACAGGGGTTCGGCTACACCTTC.

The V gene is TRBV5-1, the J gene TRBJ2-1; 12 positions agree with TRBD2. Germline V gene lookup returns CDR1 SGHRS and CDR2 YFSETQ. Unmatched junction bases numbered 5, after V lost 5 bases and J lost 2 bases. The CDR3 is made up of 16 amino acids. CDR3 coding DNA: TGCGCCAGCAGTCCCACTAGCGGGGGGACCTACAATGAGCAGTTCTTC. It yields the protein CASSPTSGGTYNEQFF.

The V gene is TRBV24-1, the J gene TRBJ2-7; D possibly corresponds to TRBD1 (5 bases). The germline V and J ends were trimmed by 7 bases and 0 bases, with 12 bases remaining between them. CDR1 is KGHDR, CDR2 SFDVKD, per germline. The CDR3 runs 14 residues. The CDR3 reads CATSAGPNSYEQYF. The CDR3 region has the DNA TGTGCCACCAGCGCAGGGCCCAACTCCTACGAGCAGTACTTC.

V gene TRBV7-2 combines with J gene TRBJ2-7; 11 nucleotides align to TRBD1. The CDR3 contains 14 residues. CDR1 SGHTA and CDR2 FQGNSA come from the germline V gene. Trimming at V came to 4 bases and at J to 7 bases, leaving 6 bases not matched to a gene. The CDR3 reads CASSSDRGLLEQYF. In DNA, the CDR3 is TGTGCCAGCAGCTCGGACAGGGGGCTTTTGGAGCAGTACTTC.

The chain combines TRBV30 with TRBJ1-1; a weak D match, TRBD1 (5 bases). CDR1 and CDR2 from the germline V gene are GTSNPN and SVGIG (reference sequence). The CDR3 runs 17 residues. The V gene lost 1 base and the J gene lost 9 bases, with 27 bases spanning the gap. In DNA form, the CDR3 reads TGTGCCTGGAGTGACCGGGGTTTGATGCGAGGGGCCCTTAAAGCTTTCTTT. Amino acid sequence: CAWSDRGLMRGALKAFF.

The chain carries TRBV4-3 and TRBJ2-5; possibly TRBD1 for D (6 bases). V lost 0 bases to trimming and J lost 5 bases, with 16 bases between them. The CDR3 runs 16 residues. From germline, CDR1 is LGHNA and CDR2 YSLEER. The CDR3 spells CASSQDWAGVQETQYF. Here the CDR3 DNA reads TGCGCCAGCAGCCAAGATTGGGCAGGGGTTCAGGAGACCCAGTACTTC.

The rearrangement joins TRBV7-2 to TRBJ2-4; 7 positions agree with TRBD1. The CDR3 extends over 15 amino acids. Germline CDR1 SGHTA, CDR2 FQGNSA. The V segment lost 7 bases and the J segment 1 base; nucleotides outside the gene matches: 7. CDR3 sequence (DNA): TGTGCCAGCACCCTTCCGACAGGGGCCAAAAACATTCAGTACTTC. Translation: CASTLPTGAKNIQYF.

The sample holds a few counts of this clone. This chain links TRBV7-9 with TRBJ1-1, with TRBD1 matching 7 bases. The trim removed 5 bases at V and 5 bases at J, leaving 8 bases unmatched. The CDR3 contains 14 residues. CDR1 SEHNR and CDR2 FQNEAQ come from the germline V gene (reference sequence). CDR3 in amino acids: CASSRRDSSTEAFF. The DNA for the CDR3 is TGTGCCAGCAGCCGCCGGGACAGTAGTACTGAAGCTTTCTTT. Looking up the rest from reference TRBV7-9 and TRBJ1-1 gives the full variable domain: DTGVSQNPRHKITKRGQNVTFRCDPISEHNRLYWYRQTLGQGPEFLTYFQNEAQLEKSRLLSDRFSAERPKGSFSTLEIQRTEQGDSAMYLCASSRRDSSTEAFFGQGTRLTVV.

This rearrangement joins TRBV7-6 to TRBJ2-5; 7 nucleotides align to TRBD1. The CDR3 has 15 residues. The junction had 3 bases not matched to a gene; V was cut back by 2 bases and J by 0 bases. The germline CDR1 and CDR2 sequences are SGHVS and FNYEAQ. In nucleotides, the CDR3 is TGTGCCAGCAGCTTAACCACAGGGGACCAAGAGACCCAGTACTTC. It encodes CASSLTTGDQETQYF.

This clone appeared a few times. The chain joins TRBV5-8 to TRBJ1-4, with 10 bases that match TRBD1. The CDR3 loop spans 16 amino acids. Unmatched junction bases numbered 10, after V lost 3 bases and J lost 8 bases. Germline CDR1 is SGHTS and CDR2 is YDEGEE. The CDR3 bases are TGTGCCAGCAGCTCCCTGGACCGGGACAGGGGCGAAAAACTGTTTTTT. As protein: CASSSLDRDRGEKLFF.

CDR3 amino acids: CASSFNSNTGELFF. DNA of the CDR3: TGTGCCAGCAGCTTTAACTCTAACACCGGGGAGCTGTTTTTT. This rearrangement joins TRBV7-9 to TRBJ2-2; D is ambiguous. There are 14 residues in the CDR3. V lost 3 bases and J lost 2, with 7 bases in between. CDR1 SEHNR and CDR2 FQNEAQ come from the germline V gene (reference sequence).

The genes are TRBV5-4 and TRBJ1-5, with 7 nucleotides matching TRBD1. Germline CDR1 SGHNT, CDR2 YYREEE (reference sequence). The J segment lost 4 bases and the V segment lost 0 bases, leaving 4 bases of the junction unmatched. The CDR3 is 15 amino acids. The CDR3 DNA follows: TGTGCCAGCAGCTTGGTGCCAGGGGGTAATCAGCCCCAGCATTTT. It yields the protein CASSLVPGGNQPQHF.